Below are 32 T cell receptor beta chains sequenced from a single sample in a study of blood T cell repertoires in COVID-19 (TCRdb year 2020). Library construction relied on the immunoSEQ multiplex PCR assay. In TCRdb, the immuneACCESS table is reduced to in-frame sequences with V and J assigned. These tables do not hold every clone; where another copy was compared, an unresolved V gene accounts for under half, and the others remain unexplained. Counted in this sample were a few hundred thousand clones; 70% to 90% of them appeared once. The ten largest clones represent more than 9% of the sample. The source material was PBMCs or T cells enriched from blood (not recorded which). The receptors here all came from a woman younger than 35 who had recovered from COVID-19.

This sequence joins TRBV4-1 and TRBJ2-1; 14 bases map to TRBD2. The CDR3 length is 17 residues. The germline CDR1 and CDR2 sequences are MGHRA and YSYEKL. The J segment lost 10 bases and the V segment lost 0 bases, leaving 8 bases of the junction unmatched. CDR3 nucleotide sequence: TGCGCCAGCAGCCAAGAAGGAGGACTAGCGGGAGGAGAAGAGCAGTTCTTC. Its translation is CASSQEGGLAGGEEQFF.

This chain connects TRBV5-6 to TRBJ1-6; 9 nucleotides align to TRBD1. The V gene's germline CDR1 is SGHDT and CDR2 YYEEEE. With V trimmed by 3 bases and J by 6 bases, 4 bases remained unmatched. The CDR3 sequence is 15 residues long. The CDR3 reads CASSYRDRVNSPLHF. In nucleotides, the CDR3 is TGTGCCAGCAGCTACCGGGACAGGGTTAATTCACCCCTCCACTTT.

The table lists this clone with a few counts. The V gene is TRBV6-5, the J gene TRBJ1-6; 10 bases map to TRBD1. The CDR3 is 15 residues long. The trim removed 5 bases at V and 8 bases at J, leaving 6 bases unmatched. Germline CDR1 MNHEY, CDR2 SVGAGI. DNA for the CDR3: TGTGCCAGCAGTAGAACGACAGGGGGCCATTCACCCCTCCACTTT. Translating it yields CASSRTTGGHSPLHF.

The V and J genes are TRBV6-5 and TRBJ1-5, with TRBD1 identical over 9 bases. Germline lookup yields CDR1 MNHEY and CDR2 SVGAGI. The CDR3 contains 15 residues. V lost 6 bases and J lost 5; bases outside the gene matches: 8. The CDR3: CASSTGTGFHQPQHF. The CDR3 bases are TGTGCCAGCAGCACCGGGACAGGGTTCCATCAGCCCCAGCATTTT.

This clone has just a few counts. This sequence joins TRBV15 and TRBJ1-2; 7 bases fit TRBD1. The CDR3 runs to 14 residues. The V gene's germline CDR1 is LNHNV and CDR2 YYDKDF (reference sequence). Trimming took 1 base from V and 4 from J; bases not matched to a gene: 3. This CDR3 is CATSRARDSYGYTF. The CDR3 nucleotides are TGTGCCACCAGCAGAGCCCGGGACAGCTATGGCTACACCTTC.

The chain joins TRBV5-5 to TRBJ2-1, with 11 bases matching TRBD2. The V gene end was trimmed by 1 base and the J gene end by 7 bases; junction bases not matched to a gene: 1. The CDR3 is made up of 14 amino acids. CDR1 SGHKS and CDR2 YYEKEE come from the germline V gene (reference sequence). The CDR3 coding sequence is TGTGCCAGCAGCTTGCCTAGCGGGGGGAATGAGCAGTTCTTC. Its translation: CASSLPSGGNEQFF.

The gene calls are TRBV7-9 and TRBJ1-1, with a possible D match to TRBD1 (5 bases). From germline, CDR1 is SEHNR and CDR2 FQNEAQ (reference sequence). V was shortened by 3 bases and J by 3 bases, with 17 bases between the two germline ends. CDR3 length: 16 residues. The CDR3 nucleotides are TGTGCCAGCAGCTTTAGGGGCAGGGATAAAGACACTGAAGCTTTCTTT. This sequence encodes CASSFRGRDKDTEAFF.

The rearrangement links TRBV4-2 to TRBJ2-5; no firm D call. Germline V gene data show CDR1 as LGHNA and CDR2 as YNFKEQ. V lost 1 base and J 2 bases, leaving 8 bases between the germline ends. The CDR3 loop spans 14 amino acids. This CDR3 reads CASSQVNGQETQYF. The CDR3 DNA sequence: TGTGCCAGCAGCCAAGTAAACGGGCAAGAGACCCAGTACTTC.

The chain recombines TRBV5-1 with TRBJ2-7; TRBD1 matches at 8 bases. Losses at the gene ends were 3 bases for V and 1 base for J; bases not matched to a gene: 15. The CDR3 totals 18 residues. Germline V lookup: CDR1 SGHRS, CDR2 YFSETQ. As DNA, the CDR3 is TGCGCCAGCAGCTACTCCGGGACAGGCCGCGCGAGGTCCTACGAGCAGTACTTC. It encodes CASSYSGTGRARSYEQYF.

J is TRBJ2-5 and V is TRBV11-2, with D possibly TRBD2 on 5 matching bases. The CDR3 runs to 12 residues. Trimming took off 4 bases at V and 7 bases at J, with 10 bases between the two ends. CDR1 is SGHAT and CDR2 is FQNNGV in the germline V gene. CDR3 DNA sequence: TGTGCCAGCAGCTGGGGAGCCCGGACCCAGTACTTC. This sequence encodes CASSWGARTQYF.

V usage is TRBV5-8 and J usage is TRBJ1-2, with D tentatively TRBD1 (5 bases). V lost 0 bases and J 3 bases, leaving 15 bases between the germline ends. CDR3 length: 16 residues. Germline-derived CDR1 and CDR2 are SGHTS and YDEGEE. The chain's CDR3 is CASSLGQTPGYYGYTF. CDR3 DNA sequence: TGTGCCAGCAGCTTGGGACAGACGCCCGGGTACTATGGCTACACCTTC.

The J gene is TRBJ2-3, the V gene TRBV9; D is perhaps TRBD2 (6 bases). Germline V gives CDR1 SGDLS, CDR2 YYNGEE. The CDR3 is 13 amino acids. V was shortened by 4 bases and J by 6 bases, with 12 bases between the two germline ends. In DNA, the CDR3 is TGTGCCAGCAGCCCCGGGAGACCCGATACGCAGTATTTT. This sequence encodes CASSPGRPDTQYF.

The rearrangement joins TRBV19 to TRBJ2-1; 7 bases agree with TRBD1. V trimming: 0 bases; J trimming: 2 bases; junction bases outside the gene matches: 1. In germline, CDR1 is LNHDA, CDR2 SQIVND (reference sequence). The CDR3 loop spans 15 amino acids. The CDR3 DNA reads as TGTGCCAGTAGTATAGAAGGGACAGCCTACAATGAGCAGTTCTTC. Its protein is CASSIEGTAYNEQFF.

This clone has a handful of counts. This sequence joins TRBV5-6 and TRBJ1-2, with 7 bases aligning to TRBD1. The length of the CDR3 is 15 residues. With V trimmed by 4 bases and J by 5 bases, 11 bases remained unmatched. The germline V gene has CDR1 SGHDT and CDR2 YYEEEE. Written as DNA, the CDR3 is TGTGCCAGCAGCGCCGTAGACAGGGCTGGGTATGGCTACACCTTC. This gives the protein CASSAVDRAGYGYTF.

The J gene is TRBJ1-1, the V gene TRBV6-5; 7 bases are a match to TRBD1. The germline V gene encodes CDR1 MNHEY and CDR2 SVGAGI. This CDR3 has 12 amino acids. The V segment lost 8 bases and the J segment 5 bases; nucleotides outside the gene matches: 5. CDR3 loop: CASGDRDTEAFF. The CDR3 coding sequence is TGTGCCAGCGGGGACAGAGATACTGAAGCTTTCTTT.

This clone was observed once. The V gene is TRBV6-1, the J gene TRBJ1-6, with a tentative D call TRBD1 (5 bases). The CDR3 contains 15 residues. V was trimmed by 3 bases and J by 1 base, leaving 7 bases between them. Germline V gene lookup returns CDR1 MNHNS and CDR2 SASEGT. The CDR3 here is CASSEQGSYNSPLHF. As DNA, the CDR3 is TGTGCCAGCAGTGAGCAGGGTTCCTATAATTCACCCCTCCACTTT.

This clone was recorded a few times. V gene TRBV28 combines with J gene TRBJ1-2; 8 nucleotides match TRBD1. The CDR3 extends over 15 amino acids. V was clipped by 5 bases and J by 6 bases; unmatched bases: 11. Germline V gene sequence: CDR1 MDHEN, CDR2 SYDVKM. CDR3 residues: CASSPPGQGLNGYTF. The CDR3, as DNA: TGTGCCAGCAGTCCCCCCGGACAGGGCTTGAATGGCTACACCTTC.

This clone came up once. The chain joins TRBV4-1 to TRBJ2-1; 13 bases line up with TRBD2. The ends lost 3 bases at V and 1 base at J; junction bases unmatched: 15. This CDR3 is built from 21 residues. The germline V gene has CDR1 MGHRA and CDR2 YSYEKL. The CDR3, as DNA: TGCGCCAGCAGCCAGCCCAGACTAGCGGGAGGCCTCCCGGGGTCCTACAATGAGCAGTTCTTC. This gives the protein CASSQPRLAGGLPGSYNEQFF.

The chain recombines TRBV4-2 with TRBJ2-7; 7 positions agree with TRBD2. The germline V gene encodes CDR1 LGHNA and CDR2 YNFKEQ. With 3 bases clipped from V and 6 bases from J, the junction kept 14 bases outside the gene matches. CDR3 size: 16 residues. The CDR3: CASSQGGGLTSSEQYF. The CDR3 bases are TGTGCCAGCAGCCAGGGGGGAGGGCTGACTAGTAGCGAGCAGTACTTC.

The V gene is TRBV12-5, the J gene TRBJ1-2; TRBD1 is a possible D gene (5 bases). This CDR3 contains 19 residues. The germline CDR1 and CDR2 sequences are LGHNT and FRNRAP. V lost 6 bases to trimming and J lost 2 bases, with 28 bases between them. Written as DNA, the CDR3 is TGTGCTAGTGGCTATCCCCCACAGAACAGGAGAGCTGCGAACTATGGCTACACCTTC. Its translation: CASGYPPQNRRAANYGYTF.

This clone occurred a few times. J is TRBJ1-4 and V is TRBV30, with D possibly TRBD1 on 6 matching bases. Germline lookup yields CDR1 GTSNPN and CDR2 SVGIG (reference sequence). The V end was cut by 3 bases, the J end by 0 bases, with 11 bases between. The CDR3 spans 15 residues. Here the CDR3 reads CAWSPRTATNEKLFF. CDR3 DNA: TGTGCCTGGAGCCCAAGGACAGCAACTAATGAAAAACTGTTTTTT.

The genes are TRBV7-8 and TRBJ2-7; a weak D match, TRBD1 (5 bases). CDR1 is SGHVS, CDR2 FQNEAQ, per germline. The CDR3 runs to 14 residues. The V gene lost 2 bases and the J gene lost 2 bases, with 10 bases spanning the gap. The CDR3 spells CASSLQGDTYEQYF. CDR3 DNA: TGTGCCAGCAGCTTACAAGGGGATACCTACGAGCAGTACTTC. The whole variable domain, filled in from reference TRBV7-8 and TRBJ2-7, reads GAGVSQSPRYKVAKRGQDVALRCDPISGHVSLFWYQQALGQGPEFLTYFQNEAQLDKSGLPSDRFFAERPEGSVSTLKIQRTQQEDSAVYLCASSLQGDTYEQYFGPGTRLTVT.

The chain has TRBV5-8 and TRBJ2-3; the D gene is possibly TRBD2 (5 bases). CDR3 size: 15 residues. The germline V gene has CDR1 SGHTS and CDR2 YDEGEE. The V end was cut by 0 bases, the J end by 2 bases, with 10 bases between. The CDR3 DNA is TGTGCCAGCAGCTTGGCCGGAGGTTACACAGATACGCAGTATTTT. Translating gives CASSLAGGYTDTQYF.

The sample holds a few counts of this clone. The gene calls are TRBV28 and TRBJ1-6; D ambiguous. V was pared by 5 bases and J by 10 bases, with 15 bases between. CDR1 and CDR2 (germline): MDHEN, SYDVKM. This CDR3 has 14 amino acids. CDR3 in amino acids: CASSTGMLTSPLHF. CDR3 DNA sequence: TGTGCCAGCAGTACCGGGATGTTGACCTCACCCCTCCACTTT.

The chain has TRBV24-1 and TRBJ2-5; D may be TRBD2 (6 bases). Germline V CDR1 and CDR2: KGHDR, SFDVKD. Deletions cut 4 bases from V and 4 bases from J, with 9 bases between. This CDR3 is built from 13 residues. CDR3 coding DNA: TGTGCCACCAGTGAGGGGGGTCTAGAGACCCAGTACTTC. The encoded protein is CATSEGGLETQYF.

V gene TRBV3-1 (or the pseudogene TRBV3-2) combines with J gene TRBJ1-1, with TRBD1 as a possible D gene (5 bases). V lost 4 bases and J 0 bases, leaving 15 bases between the germline ends. The CDR3 loop spans 16 amino acids. The germline V gene encodes CDR1 LGHDT and CDR2 YNNKEL (reference sequence). The CDR3 protein is CASSRWVGGMNTEAFF. The DNA for the CDR3 is TGTGCCAGCAGCCGTTGGGTGGGGGGGATGAACACTGAAGCTTTCTTT.

This clone came up once. The chain recombines TRBV6-5 with TRBJ1-3, with TRBD1 as a possible D gene (6 bases). This CDR3 is built from 14 residues. Trimming stripped 6 bases from V and 2 bases from J, with 11 bases between. CDR1 and CDR2 (germline): MNHEY, SVGAGI. The CDR3 spells CASRRTAPGNTIYF. CDR3 nucleotides: TGTGCCAGCAGGAGGACAGCGCCTGGAAACACCATATATTTT.

This clone was counted once. CDR3 nucleotide sequence: TGTGCCAGCAGACGGGACAGGGACGGAAACACCATATATTTT. Amino acid sequence: CASRRDRDGNTIYF. The chain is built from TRBV6-5 and TRBJ1-3; 9 nucleotides match TRBD1. Germline CDR1 is MNHEY and CDR2 is SVGAGI. The CDR3 length is 14 residues. The V and J ends lost 6 bases and 4 bases, in that order; junction bases with no gene match: 4.

This chain uses TRBV2 with TRBJ1-2; D may be TRBD1 (6 bases). This CDR3 comprises 17 residues. The germline CDR1 and CDR2 sequences are SNHLY and FYNNEI. V was pared by 6 bases and J by 8 bases, with 28 bases between. The CDR3 DNA reads TGTGCCAGCAGAATCAACCGGGACACAAAGCAAGTTGGCGGCTACACCTTC. Protein: CASRINRDTKQVGGYTF. The variable domain in full, completed from reference TRBV2 and TRBJ1-2, reads EPEVTQTPSHQVTQMGQEVILRCVPISNHLYFYWYRQILGQKVEFLVSFYNNEISEKSEIFDDQFSVERPDGSNFTLKIRSTKLEDSAMYFCASRINRDTKQVGGYTFGSGTRLTVV.

This chain links TRBV2 with TRBJ1-1, with no clear D. The germline V and J ends were trimmed by 6 bases and 3 bases, with 11 bases remaining between them. Germline loops: CDR1 SNHLY, CDR2 FYNNEI. CDR3 length: 13 residues. The CDR3 is CASRLSMDTEAFF. The CDR3 DNA sequence: TGTGCCAGCAGACTTTCTATGGACACTGAAGCTTTCTTT.

This chain uses TRBV6-5 with TRBJ1-1; D gene uncertain. The CDR3 covers 13 residues. From germline, CDR1 is MNHEY and CDR2 SVGAGI. Trimming took 6 bases from V and 1 from J, leaving 9 bases between them. The CDR3 nucleotides read TGTGCCAGCAGGCCTAAACGGAACACTGAAGCTTTCTTT. Protein product: CASRPKRNTEAFF.

The rearrangement uses TRBV2 and TRBJ2-3, with a tentative D call TRBD2 (6 bases). This CDR3 comprises 15 residues. Per the germline V gene, CDR1 is SNHLY and CDR2 is FYNNEI. Trimming removed 6 bases at V and 2 bases at J, with 15 bases between. This CDR3 is CASRSSGTSTDTQYF. The CDR3 DNA reads TGTGCCAGCAGGAGCTCCGGGACTTCCACAGATACGCAGTATTTT.